The 30 T cell receptor beta chains reported below all come from one sample, sequenced in a study of blood T cells in healthy people across ages. Primers used in a second PCR of about 6 to 11 cycles were a sample-barcoded 5' primer and a J-beta primer mix. TCRdb passed the 5' RACE reads through MiXCR, listing each CDR3 protein once. The data hold about 670,000 distinct CDR3 sequences, with roughly half observed a single time. Material: blood. The receptors stem from a woman aged 80 or over in good health.

The chain is built from TRBV24-1 and TRBJ2-1; 8 nucleotides line up with TRBD1. Looked up from germline, CDR1 is KGHDR and CDR2 is SFDVKD. J gave up 1 base and V 5 bases, and 3 bases lay outside the gene matches. The CDR3 has 15 residues. The CDR3 spells CATSVRQGSYNEQFF. CDR3 in DNA: TGTGCCACCAGTGTCCGACAGGGGTCCTACAATGAGCAGTTCTTC.

This clonotype was counted many times. V is TRBV9 and J is TRBJ2-1, with 9 bases lining up with TRBD1. CDR1 and CDR2 (germline): SGDLS, YYNGEE. The V gene end was trimmed by 0 bases and the J gene end by 5 bases; junction bases not matched to a gene: 3. This CDR3 contains 15 residues. The CDR3 loop is CASSVAGQGHNEQFF. DNA for the CDR3: TGTGCCAGCAGCGTAGCGGGACAGGGTCACAATGAGCAGTTCTTC.

This clonotype was counted between two and nine times. This chain uses TRBV12-3 or TRBV12-4 with TRBJ2-5; perhaps TRBD2 as D (6 bases). The CDR3 loop spans 15 amino acids. V was cut by 6 bases and J by 4 bases, with 18 bases left in between. The CDR3 loop is CASSSTSTRRETQYF. The CDR3, as DNA: TGTGCCAGCAGCAGCACCTCGACTAGACGAGAGACCCAGTACTTC.

The chain has TRBV10-3 and TRBJ2-3, with D possibly TRBD1 on 6 matching bases. CDR3 length equals 12 residues. Germline V gene sequence: CDR1 ENHRY, CDR2 SYGVKD. The V and J ends lost 9 bases and 1 base respectively, with 8 bases between them. CDR3 sequence (DNA): TGTGCCATTAGACAGGGCACAGATACGCAGTATTTT. Translating it yields CAIRQGTDTQYF.

The chain has TRBV2 and TRBJ2-3; D remains unclear. The CDR3 sequence is 13 residues long. V was cut by 4 bases and J by 9 bases, with 14 bases left in between. Looked up from germline, CDR1 is SNHLY and CDR2 is FYNNEI. CDR3 loop: CASSGQPAGTQYF. The CDR3 bases are TGTGCCAGCAGTGGCCAGCCCGCTGGAACGCAGTATTTT. The whole variable domain, filled in from reference TRBV2 and TRBJ2-3, reads EPEVTQTPSHQVTQMGQEVILRCVPISNHLYFYWYRQILGQKVEFLVSFYNNEISEKSEIFDDQFSVERPDGSNFTLKIRSTKLEDSAMYFCASSGQPAGTQYFGPGTRLTVL.

The chain recombines TRBV25-1 with TRBJ2-5; maybe TRBD2 (7 bases). With the DNA end fitting TRBJ2-7 better, the J assignment may be wrong. The CDR3 runs 16 residues. Looked up from germline, CDR1 is MGHDK and CDR2 is SYGVNS. The CDR3 sequence: CASSESGGGRGYEQYF. The DNA for the CDR3 is TGTGCCAGCAGTGAATCGGGGGGTGGCAGGGGTTACGAGCAGTACTTC.

This clonotype was detected a few times. This sequence may be a read error, since a much larger clone differs from it by one base. This rearrangement joins TRBV9 to TRBJ2-1, with D tentatively TRBD1 or TRBD2 (6 bases each). The J call is doubtful: the DNA matches TRBJ2-7 better. Germline CDR1 is SGDLS and CDR2 is YYNGEE. This CDR3 comprises 16 residues. CDR3 amino acids: CASSVEGGNPYNEQYF. In DNA form, the CDR3 reads TGTGCCAGCAGCGTAGAGGGGGGAAACCCCTACAATGAGCAGTACTTC.

The chain couples TRBV20-1 to TRBJ1-4; D remains ambiguous. The V gene lost 3 bases and the J gene lost 8 bases, with 10 bases spanning the gap. Germline V gene data show CDR1 as DFQATT and CDR2 as SNEGSKA (reference sequence). This CDR3 is 12 amino acids long. The CDR3 sequence is CSASPDLEKLFF. In nucleotides, the CDR3 is TGCAGTGCTAGCCCCGATCTGGAAAAACTGTTTTTT.

J is TRBJ2-5 and V is TRBV4-2; perhaps TRBD2 as D (5 bases). This CDR3 contains 12 residues. Between the trimmed V and J ends, which lost 3 bases and 11 bases, there was a span of 13 bases. From germline, CDR1 is LGHNA and CDR2 YNFKEQ. The CDR3 loop is CASSQTTSKQYF. CDR3 bases: TGTGCCAGCAGCCAGACTACCTCAAAGCAGTACTTC.

The rearrangement joins TRBV2 to TRBJ2-3; 10 bases match TRBD2. V shed 1 base, J shed 5 bases, and the junction held 3 bases outside the gene matches. This CDR3 region has 15 residues. Germline V gene lookup returns CDR1 SNHLY and CDR2 FYNNEI. The CDR3 DNA sequence: TGTGCCAGCAGTGAAGGACTAGCGGGTGGAGATACGCAGTATTTT. Its translation is CASSEGLAGGDTQYF.

This clonotype showed up many times. The V gene is TRBV2, the J gene TRBJ2-1; 7 nucleotides line up with TRBD2. The junction had 10 bases not matched to a gene; V was cut back by 6 bases and J by 8 bases. In germline, CDR1 is SNHLY, CDR2 FYNNEI. This CDR3 is built from 14 residues. In DNA form, the CDR3 reads TGTGCCAGCAGGGGAATCGGGAGGTCAGATGAGCAGTTCTTC. Its protein is CASRGIGRSDEQFF.

A word on this clonotype: This may arise from a read error, as a much more abundant clone is one base away. This rearrangement joins TRBV9 to TRBJ1-4; 9 bases line up with TRBD1. CDR1 and CDR2 (germline): SGDLS, YYNGEE. V was clipped by 5 bases and J by 8 bases; unmatched bases: 10. The CDR3 spans 15 residues. In nucleotides, the CDR3 is TGTGCCAGCAGTTACGCGGGACAGGGAGGCGAAAAACTGTTTTTT. Protein product: CASSYAGQGGEKLFF.

The V and J genes are TRBV3-1 and TRBJ2-7; D is ambiguous. This CDR3 spans 12 amino acids. The germline V and J ends were trimmed by 1 base and 6 bases, with 7 bases remaining between them. Germline loops: CDR1 LGHDT, CDR2 YNNKEL (reference sequence). The CDR3 bases are TGTGCCAGCAGCCAAGGGGCGATCGAGCAGTACTTC. Translation gives CASSQGAIEQYF.

V is TRBV29-1 and J is TRBJ2-3, with D tentatively TRBD1 (7 bases). Trimming removed 0 bases at V and 3 bases at J, with 25 bases between. This CDR3 spans 19 amino acids. Looked up from germline, CDR1 is SQVTM and CDR2 is ANQGSEA. The CDR3 sequence: CSVEEVSGVGDSLTDTQYF. The CDR3 DNA follows: TGCAGCGTTGAAGAAGTCTCGGGAGTCGGGGACAGTCTGACAGATACGCAGTATTTT.

The CDR3 protein is CAWSVGGETQYF. CDR3 sequence (DNA): TGTGCCTGGAGTGTAGGAGGGGAGACCCAGTACTTC. The rearrangement joins TRBV30 to TRBJ2-7, with a weak D call TRBD2 (6 bases). The end of the DNA is better explained by TRBJ2-5, so the J call may be wrong. Germline CDR1 GTSNPN, CDR2 SVGIG (reference sequence). The CDR3 has 12 amino acids.

In its sample, this clonotype was seen many times. V usage is TRBV6-6 and J usage is TRBJ2-5; 7 bases agree with TRBD2. J was trimmed by 3 bases and V by 8 bases; bases with no gene match: 3. The CDR3 runs to 12 residues. Germline V gene data show CDR1 as MNHNY and CDR2 as SVGAGI (reference sequence). The CDR3, as DNA: TGTGCCAGCGCGGGAGAGGAAGAGACCCAGTACTTC. Amino acid sequence: CASAGEEETQYF.

This chain links TRBV9 with TRBJ2-3; 11 bases agree with TRBD2. The germline V gene encodes CDR1 SGDLS and CDR2 YYNGEE. This CDR3 is 17 amino acids long. J lost 2 bases, V lost 1 base, and 6 bases had no gene match. CDR3 bases: TGTGCCAGCAGCGTATATGGGACTAGCGGATCCACAGATACGCAGTATTTT. It translates to CASSVYGTSGSTDTQYF.

The J gene is TRBJ2-1, the V gene TRBV6-1; D gene ambiguous. The closer fit of TRBJ2-7 to the DNA end suggests the J call may be wrong. This CDR3 spans 15 amino acids. CDR1 is MNHNS, CDR2 SASEGT, per germline. CDR3 in DNA: TGTGCCAGCAGTGAACGGCAGAACCCTTACAATGAGCAGTACTTC. Encoded protein: CASSERQNPYNEQYF.

This clonotype was counted many times. The chain employs TRBV6-6 and TRBJ2-7; the D is unclear. CDR3 length: 14 amino acids. Looked up from germline, CDR1 is MNHNY and CDR2 is SVGAGI (reference sequence). Trimming pared 0 bases from V and 3 bases from J, leaving 9 bases between. CDR3 sequence reads: CASSYSASHYEQYF. The DNA for the CDR3 is TGTGCCAGCAGTTACTCGGCATCCCACTACGAGCAGTACTTC.

This chain joins TRBV6-5 and TRBJ2-2; TRBD2 agrees at 9 bases. The germline V gene has CDR1 MNHEY and CDR2 SVGAGI. Trimming at V came to 8 bases and at J to 6 bases, leaving 7 bases not matched to a gene. This CDR3 contains 14 residues. The CDR3 DNA is TGTGCCAGCGGTCCGGCGGGAGGGCCCGGGGAGCTGTTTTTT. Protein product: CASGPAGGPGELFF.

The gene calls are TRBV28 and TRBJ2-7; TRBD2 aligns across 9 bases. Germline CDR1 is MDHEN and CDR2 is SYDVKM. The V and J ends lost 5 bases and 2 bases, in that order; junction bases with no gene match: 7. This CDR3 is 15 amino acids long. The CDR3 protein is CASSGGTSFAYEQYF. DNA of the CDR3: TGTGCCAGCAGTGGGGGGACTAGCTTCGCCTACGAGCAGTACTTC.

The V call is TRBV2, the J call TRBJ2-1; 8 bases are shared with TRBD2. There are 15 residues in the CDR3. Germline loops: CDR1 SNHLY, CDR2 FYNNEI. V lost 7 bases and J lost 6; bases outside the gene matches: 11. CDR3 nucleotides: TGTGCCAGCACTAACCCGGGGGGGGCCTTCAATGAGCAGTTCTTC. Translating gives CASTNPGGAFNEQFF.

To note about this clonotype: This may come from a read error, since a much larger clone is one base off. V and J are TRBV20-1 and TRBJ2-7; a weak D match, TRBD2 (5 bases). The CDR3 extends over 15 amino acids. Germline CDR1 and CDR2: DFQATT and SNEGSKA (reference sequence). The chain's CDR3 is CSARDSDRSSYERYF. DNA of the CDR3: TGCAGTGCTAGAGATAGCGATCGGAGCTCCTACGAGCGGTACTTC.

This clonotype showed up just once. This rearrangement joins TRBV5-1 to TRBJ2-1; 7 bases are a match to TRBD1. The CDR3 is 15 amino acids. Germline V lookup: CDR1 SGHRS, CDR2 YFSETQ. Trimming at V came to 2 bases and at J to 7 bases, leaving 9 bases not matched to a gene. CDR3 protein: CASSLGTEWGNEQFF. The CDR3 region has the DNA TGCGCCAGCAGCTTAGGGACAGAGTGGGGGAATGAGCAGTTCTTC.

This CDR3 is CASSQGAGHTDTQYF. CDR3 sequence (DNA): TGTGCCAGCAGCCAAGGAGCGGGCCACACAGATACGCAGTATTTT. V and J are TRBV3-1 and TRBJ2-3; maybe TRBD2 (6 bases). This CDR3 has 15 amino acids. Trimming cost V 1 base and J 2 bases, with 10 bases left between them. Germline V CDR1 and CDR2: LGHDT, YNNKEL (reference sequence).

This clonotype was seen more than once but under ten times. The rearrangement links TRBV3-1 to TRBJ1-5, with D possibly being TRBD1 (5 bases). Germline V gene data show CDR1 as LGHDT and CDR2 as YNNKEL (reference sequence). Trimming stripped 1 base from V and 6 bases from J, with 7 bases between. The CDR3 extends over 13 amino acids. The CDR3 region is CASSQAGPQPQHF. CDR3 DNA: TGTGCCAGCAGCCAAGCGGGGCCTCAGCCCCAGCATTTT.

The chain is built from TRBV7-8 and TRBJ2-1, with D unclear. V was cut by 5 bases and J by 4 bases, with 15 bases left in between. The CDR3 contains 15 residues. Germline V gene data show CDR1 as SGHVS and CDR2 as FQNEAQ. The CDR3 is CASSLELKAYNEQFF. The CDR3 DNA sequence: TGTGCCAGCAGCCTGGAGTTGAAAGCTTACAATGAGCAGTTCTTC.

This rearrangement joins TRBV5-1 to TRBJ2-1; 8 bases line up with TRBD2. The CDR3 totals 17 residues. V was clipped by 4 bases and J by 0 bases; unmatched bases: 9. Germline lookup yields CDR1 SGHRS and CDR2 YFSETQ. The chain's CDR3 is CASSPDGGGSSYNEQFF. The CDR3 region has the DNA TGCGCCAGCAGCCCGGACGGCGGGGGGAGCTCCTACAATGAGCAGTTCTTC.

This clonotype was observed at least ten times. The chain has TRBV2 and TRBJ2-5, with a weak D call TRBD2 (5 bases). Per germline, CDR1 SNHLY and CDR2 FYNNEI. The V and J ends lost 6 bases and 7 bases respectively, with 24 bases between them. The CDR3 extends over 16 amino acids. The CDR3 bases are TGTGCCAGCAGCTTTAGACCCGGGTCCTTGGCGGGGACCCAGTACTTC. As protein: CASSFRPGSLAGTQYF.

In the case of this clonotype: Its ends do not fully match the called genes, so a read error is possible. The chain links TRBV30 to TRBJ2-5; 7 positions agree with TRBD1. CDR1 is GTSNPN, CDR2 SVGIG, per germline (reference sequence). The CDR3 length is 11 residues. The CDR3 is CAGSASDRQYF. CDR3 DNA: TGTGCCGGGAGTGCATCGGACAGGCAGTACTTC.